The 27 T cell receptor beta chains below all came from one sample that was sequenced in a study of metastatic and nonmetastatic thyroid tumors. Thyroid surgery was performed in patients who had received no treatment beforehand. TCRdb re-clonotyped the PCR reads through MiXCR. The table includes over 65,000 clones, approximately 12% detected once. Sample: tumor tissue. These receptors originate from a female donor with papillary thyroid cancer or a benign thyroid nodule (not recorded which). Some clones in this sample may be carry-over from other donors' samples.

A word on this clone: A much larger clone lies a single base off, so this may be a read error. J is TRBJ2-1 and V is TRBV7-7; 10 nucleotides align to TRBD2. The CDR3 consists of 15 residues. Germline CDR1 reads SSHAT; CDR2 reads FNYEAQ (reference sequence). CDR3 nucleotide sequence: TGTGCTAGCAGCTTAGCTAGCGGGAGCGGGTCCCGGGAGTTCTTC. This codes for CASSLASGSGSREFF. The whole variable domain, remainder taken from reference TRBV7-7 and TRBJ2-1, is GAGVSQSPRYKVTKRGQDVTLRCDPISSHATLYWYQQALGQGPEFLTYFNYEAQPDKSGLPSDRFSAERPEGSISTLTIQRTEQRDSAMYRCASSLASGSGSREFFGPGTRLTVL.

There are a few counts of this clone. This may come from a read error, since a much larger clone is one base off. CDR3 in amino acids: CASSPVETQYF. The DNA for the CDR3 is TGCGCCAGCAGCCCCGTAGAGACCCAGTACTTC. V and J are TRBV5-1 and TRBJ2-5; D is unresolved. Trimming shortened V by 4 bases and J by 4 bases, and 5 bases separated the two germline ends. CDR3 length: 11 residues. Per germline, CDR1 SGHRS and CDR2 YFSETQ.

This clone was recorded a few times. A much larger clone lies one base from this, so it may be a read error. CDR3 nucleotide sequence: TGTGCCAGCAGACCCCTCGGGGGAGCAGGAGATACGCAGTATTTT. As protein: CASRPLGGAGDTQYF. This chain links TRBV12-3 or TRBV12-4 with TRBJ2-3; weak D call: TRBD2 (6 bases). The CDR3 is 15 amino acids. The ends were cut back, 6 bases at V and 5 bases at J, with 18 bases in the middle.

This clone was seen ten or more times. Just one base apart from a much larger clone, this may be a read error. The conserved closing phenylalanine or tryptophan is absent in this CDR3, likely reflecting a read error. In DNA, the CDR3 is TGTGCCAGCAGTTCCGGACAGACCTATACCCTAGAGCAGTACTCC. This gives the protein CASSSGQTYTLEQYS. The chain joins TRBV6-1 to TRBJ2-7; tentative D call: TRBD1 (6 bases). The germline V and J ends were trimmed by 5 bases and 7 bases, with 21 bases remaining between them. The CDR3 is 15 amino acids. The germline CDR1 and CDR2 sequences are MNHNS and SASEGT.

This clone was counted ten times or more. J is TRBJ1-5 and V is TRBV5-1; 9 bases match TRBD1. Germline V lookup: CDR1 SGHRS, CDR2 YFSETQ. This CDR3 region has 15 residues. Unmatched junction bases numbered 7, after V lost 3 bases and J lost 6 bases. In DNA form, the CDR3 reads TGCGCCAGCAGCTCCGGGACAGGGATCGGTCAGCCCCAGCATTTT. This codes for CASSSGTGIGQPQHF.

This clone has ten or more counts. V and J are TRBV27 and TRBJ2-7; D unresolved. The CDR3 is 14 residues long. With 0 bases removed from V and 2 bases from J, the gap between germline ends came to 8 bases. Germline CDR1 is MNHEY and CDR2 is SMNVEV (reference sequence). The CDR3 sequence is CASSLSPGAYEQYF. The CDR3 DNA sequence: TGTGCCAGCAGTTTATCGCCAGGCGCCTACGAGCAGTACTTC.

This clone was picked up many times. The V gene is TRBV18, the J gene TRBJ2-7; 7 bases fit TRBD1. The CDR3 covers 14 residues. Germline lookup yields CDR1 KGHSH and CDR2 LQKENI. J was trimmed by 2 bases and V by 1 base; bases with no gene match: 2. This CDR3 reads CASSPQTGTYEQYF. The CDR3 coding sequence is TGTGCCAGCTCACCACAGACAGGGACCTACGAGCAGTACTTC.

Comment on this clone: An end of the junction does not agree with germline; a read error may underlie this. V usage is TRBV15 and J usage is TRBJ1-1; weak D call: TRBD1 (5 bases). The CDR3 has 15 residues. Germline V gene sequence: CDR1 LNHNV, CDR2 YYDKDF (reference sequence). CDR3 DNA: TGTGCCACCAGCAGAGTTACGAACAGGAACACTGAACCTTTCTTT. It is translated as CATSRVTNRNTEPFF.

Concerning this clone itself: The CDR3 does not close with the conserved phenylalanine or tryptophan, likely indicating a read error. The J gene is TRBJ2-7, the V gene TRBV11-3, with D hard to call. CDR3 length: 12 residues. CDR1 is SGHNT, CDR2 YENEEA, per germline. Trimming took off 9 bases at V and 2 bases at J, with 11 bases between the two ends. In DNA form, the CDR3 reads TGTGCCAGTCAGTTAGAAACCTACGAGCAGTACCTC. This gives the protein CASQLETYEQYL.

For this clone: This clone may be a read error of a much larger clone one base away. This CDR3 is also generated by other DNA sequences in the sample. The rearrangement joins TRBV12-3 or TRBV12-4 to TRBJ1-1; D gene unclear. The CDR3 totals 16 residues. The CDR3 sequence is CASSAAVGRTGTEAFF. The CDR3 nucleotides are TGCGCCAGCAGCGCCGCGGTAGGGCGGACTGGGACTGAAGCTTTCTTT.

This clone was observed a handful of times. A much larger clone lies one base from this, so it may be a read error. The chain has TRBV12-3 or TRBV12-4 and TRBJ2-7, with a tentative D call TRBD2 (5 bases). The germline V and J ends were trimmed by 4 bases and 3 bases, with 13 bases remaining between them. The CDR3 is 14 residues long. The DNA of the CDR3 is TGTGCCAGCAGTTCCGCTTATAGCGTCTACGAGCAGTACTTC. This encodes CASSSAYSVYEQYF.

This clone has ten or more counts. The genes are TRBV12-3 or TRBV12-4 and TRBJ2-1; no clear D gene. The CDR3 length is 18 residues. Deletions cut 5 bases from V and 0 bases from J, with 20 bases between. The CDR3 nucleotides read TGTGCCAGCAGTCCCATGGACCCGGCTACCAGCTCCTACAATGAGCAGTTCTTC. Its protein product is CASSPMDPATSSYNEQFF.

This clone was seen at least ten times. The rearrangement uses TRBV18 and TRBJ1-2; no firm D call. Trimming took off 3 bases at V and 7 bases at J, with 15 bases between the two ends. Per the germline V gene, CDR1 is KGHSH and CDR2 is LQKENI. The CDR3 sequence is 14 residues long. DNA of the CDR3: TGTGCCAGCTCACCCGTACCCTGGGGAGGTGGCTACACCTTC. Translating gives CASSPVPWGGGYTF.

As to this clone: Germline is not matched at one junction end, which may reflect a read error. The same CDR3 arises from other DNA sequences in this sample as well. The rearrangement joins TRBV18 to TRBJ2-3, with 8 nucleotides matching TRBD2. CDR3 size: 15 residues. Germline CDR1 KGHSH, CDR2 LQKENI. In nucleotides, the CDR3 is TGTGCCAGCTCACCCAGCCGGGGGGGCACAGATACGCAGTACTTT. Translation gives CASSPSRGGTDTQYF.

The table lists this clone with a few counts. The same CDR3 also results from other DNA sequences found in this sample. This rearrangement joins TRBV7-9 to TRBJ2-3, with D hard to call. With 0 bases removed from V and 4 bases from J, the gap between germline ends came to 5 bases. Germline V gene lookup returns CDR1 SEHNR and CDR2 FQNEAQ (reference sequence). This CDR3 comprises 13 residues. The CDR3 DNA is TGTGCCAGCAGCTTAGCGATGGCAGATACGCAGTATTTT. This encodes CASSLAMADTQYF.

This chain links TRBV18 with TRBJ2-7; maybe TRBD1 (5 bases). Trimming pared 11 bases from V and 0 bases from J, leaving 17 bases between. Germline CDR1 is KGHSH and CDR2 is LQKENI. The CDR3 is 14 amino acids. As DNA, the CDR3 is TGTGCCCTCTCCCTGGACACAAGCTCCTACGAGCAGTACTTC. Protein sequence: CALSLDTSSYEQYF.

This clone has more than one count but fewer than ten. This sequence may be a read error, since a much larger clone differs from it by one base. Other DNA sequences in the same sample also yield this CDR3. The chain uses TRBV5-1 and TRBJ2-7; D might be TRBD1 or TRBD2, each matching 5 bases. This CDR3 comprises 17 residues. Germline loops: CDR1 SGHRS, CDR2 YFSETQ. This CDR3 is CASSLGVQASSSYEQYF. The CDR3 DNA is TGCGCCAGCAGTTTGGGGGTCCAGGCTAGCAGCTCCTACGAGCAGTACTTC.

This clone has at least ten counts. The chain combines TRBV5-1 with TRBJ1-1; TRBD1 matches 7 bases. Germline CDR1 SGHRS, CDR2 YFSETQ. The trim removed 3 bases at V and 7 bases at J, leaving 3 bases unmatched. The CDR3 runs 12 residues. CDR3 residues: CASSSGQDEAFF. The CDR3 nucleotides read TGCGCCAGCAGCTCCGGACAGGATGAAGCTTTCTTT.

The chain joins TRBV20-1 to TRBJ1-1; 8 bases agree with TRBD1. The J segment lost 1 base and the V segment lost 3 bases, leaving 10 bases of the junction unmatched. CDR1 is DFQATT and CDR2 is SNEGSKA in the germline V gene (reference sequence). The CDR3 is 16 residues long. The CDR3, as DNA: TGCAGTGCTAGTTACGGGACAGGTTTGTCGAACACTGAAGCTTTCTTT. This translates into CSASYGTGLSNTEAFF.

This clone has ten or more counts. J is TRBJ1-5 and V is TRBV18; 9 positions match TRBD1. Germline-derived CDR1 and CDR2 are KGHSH and LQKENI. This CDR3 contains 17 residues. J lost 0 bases, V lost 3 bases, and 6 bases had no gene match. CDR3 loop: CASSPGTGTYSNQPQHF. CDR3 sequence (DNA): TGTGCCAGCTCACCGGGGACAGGGACTTATAGCAATCAGCCCCAGCATTTT.

In the case of this clone: This may be a read error, as it is one base from a much larger clone. V gene TRBV7-9 combines with J gene TRBJ2-2, with TRBD2 as a possible D gene (5 bases). This CDR3 spans 12 amino acids. Looked up from germline, CDR1 is SEHNR and CDR2 is FQNEAQ (reference sequence). The chain's CDR3 is CASSFGAGELLF. The CDR3 region has the DNA TGTGCCAGCAGCTTCGGTGCCGGGGAGCTGCTTTTT.

Ten or more counts support this clone. The chain employs TRBV30 and TRBJ2-7; 7 bases line up with TRBD1. The length of the CDR3 is 15 residues. J was trimmed by 3 bases and V by 0 bases; bases with no gene match: 8. CDR1 and CDR2 from the germline V gene are GTSNPN and SVGIG (reference sequence). DNA for the CDR3: TGTGCCTGGAGTGTAGGACAGGCTCCCCGCTACGAGCAGTACTTC. Its translation is CAWSVGQAPRYEQYF.

This clone showed up many times. V is TRBV20-1 and J is TRBJ2-6, with 7 bases identical to TRBD1. The CDR3 sequence is 15 residues long. J was trimmed by 3 bases and V by 6 bases; bases with no gene match: 8. CDR1 is DFQATT and CDR2 is SNEGSKA in the germline V gene (reference sequence). CDR3 sequence: CSATTGKGGANVLTF. The CDR3 region has the DNA TGCAGTGCCACGACAGGGAAAGGTGGGGCCAACGTCCTGACTTTC.

Ten or more counts support this clone. The rearrangement uses TRBV20-1 and TRBJ1-5; no firm D call. The CDR3 runs 12 residues. Trimming took 3 bases from V and 5 from J, leaving 8 bases between them. CDR1 is DFQATT and CDR2 is SNEGSKA in the germline V gene (reference sequence). This chain's CDR3 is CSASSYHQPQHF. CDR3 sequence (DNA): TGCAGTGCTAGCAGTTATCATCAGCCCCAGCATTTT.

This clone is categorized as medium-sized. The rearrangement uses TRBV2 and TRBJ1-2; no firm D call. Trimming removed 6 bases from V and 4 bases from J, with 6 bases in between. In germline, CDR1 is SNHLY, CDR2 FYNNEI. The CDR3 contains 11 residues. In DNA, the CDR3 is TGTGCCAGCAGCGGATTCTATGGCTACACCTTC. Protein: CASSGFYGYTF.

Regarding this clone: A much larger clone sits a single nucleotide away, making a read error possible. J is TRBJ2-6 and V is TRBV27; D unresolved. Trimming left V 5 bases short and J 1 base short, with 18 bases between. The CDR3 consists of 18 residues. Germline assignment: CDR1 MNHEY and CDR2 SMNVEV (reference sequence). The CDR3 nucleotides are TGTGCCAGCAGTCCTCGACCGGTTCCACCTTCTGGGGCCAACGTCCTGACTTTC. It specifies CASSPRPVPPSGANVLTF.

This clone occurred a few times. A single base separates this from a much larger clone, so it may be a read error. The chain links TRBV4-2 to TRBJ2-3; TRBD2 agrees at 7 bases. Germline-derived CDR1 and CDR2 are LGHNA and YNFKEQ. This CDR3 region has 16 residues. Written as DNA, the CDR3 is TGTGCCAGCAGCCAAGGCCCTAGCGGAAGCACATATACGCAGTATTTT. This translates into CASSQGPSGSTYTQYF.